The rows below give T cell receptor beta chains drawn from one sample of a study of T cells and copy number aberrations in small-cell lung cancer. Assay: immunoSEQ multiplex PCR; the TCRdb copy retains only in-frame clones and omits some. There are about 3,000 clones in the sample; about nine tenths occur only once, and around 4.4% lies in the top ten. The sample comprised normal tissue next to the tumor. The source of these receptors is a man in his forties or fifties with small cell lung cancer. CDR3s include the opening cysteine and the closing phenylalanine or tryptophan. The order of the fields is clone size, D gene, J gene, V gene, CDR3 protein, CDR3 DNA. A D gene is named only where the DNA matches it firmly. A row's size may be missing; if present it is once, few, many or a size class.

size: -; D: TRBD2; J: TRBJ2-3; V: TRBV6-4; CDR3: CASSRGGPADTQYF; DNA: TGTGCCAGCAGCCGGGGGGGGCCAGCAGATACGCAGTATTTT
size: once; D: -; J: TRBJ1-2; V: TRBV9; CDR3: CASSVGGYGGYTF; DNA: TGTGCCAGCAGCGTAGGGGGGTATGGGGGCTACACCTTC
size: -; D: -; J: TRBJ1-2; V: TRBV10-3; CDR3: CAISDPSTRDGSF; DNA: TGTGCCATCAGTGACCCGAGTACCCGGGACGGCTCCTTC
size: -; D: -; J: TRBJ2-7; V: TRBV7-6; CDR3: CASSPGENEQYF; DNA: TGTGCCAGCTCTCCTGGGGAAAACGAGCAGTACTTC
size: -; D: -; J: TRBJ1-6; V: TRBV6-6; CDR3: CASRKGVESSSPLHF; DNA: TGTGCCAGCAGGAAGGGGGTGGAATCCTCTTCACCCCTCCACTTT
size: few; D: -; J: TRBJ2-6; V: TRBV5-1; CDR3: CASSLGSVSGANVLTF; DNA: TGCGCCAGCAGCTTGGGCTCGGTTTCAGGGGCCAACGTCCTGACTTTC
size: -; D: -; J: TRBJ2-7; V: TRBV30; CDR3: CAGNPFGQDPTYEQYF; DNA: TGTGCCGGAAACCCTTTTGGGCAGGACCCTACCTACGAGCAGTACTTC
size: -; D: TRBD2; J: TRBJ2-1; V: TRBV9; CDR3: CASSAPRTSGNYNEQFF; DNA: TGTGCCAGCAGCGCTCCTCGGACTAGCGGGAACTACAATGAGCAGTTCTTC
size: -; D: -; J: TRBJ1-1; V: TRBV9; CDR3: CASSLVSGNTEAFF; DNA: TGTGCCAGCAGCCTAGTCTCGGGGAACACTGAAGCTTTCTTT
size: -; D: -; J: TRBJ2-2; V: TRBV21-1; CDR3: CASSKGRKFTGELFF; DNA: TGTGCCAGCAGCAAAGGCCGTAAGTTTACCGGGGAGCTGTTTTTT
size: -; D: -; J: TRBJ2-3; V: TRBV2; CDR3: CASTTFLTDTQYF; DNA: TGTGCCAGCACGACCTTCTTGACAGATACGCAGTATTTT
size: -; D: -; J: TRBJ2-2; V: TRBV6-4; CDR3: CASSTSGDGVGELFF; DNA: TGTGCCAGCAGTACGTCTGGGGACGGGGTCGGGGAGCTGTTTTTT
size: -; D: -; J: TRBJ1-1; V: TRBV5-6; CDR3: CASRMGRVVAFF; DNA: TGTGCCAGCAGGATGGGAAGGGTGGTAGCTTTCTTT
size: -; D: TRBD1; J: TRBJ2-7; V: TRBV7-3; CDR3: CASSCRDRAYEQYF; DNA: TGTGCCAGCAGCTGCCGGGACAGGGCCTACGAGCAGTACTTC
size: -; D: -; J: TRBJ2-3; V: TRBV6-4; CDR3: CASSDRATDTQYF; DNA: TGTGCCAGCAGTGACAGGGCCACAGATACGCAGTATTTT
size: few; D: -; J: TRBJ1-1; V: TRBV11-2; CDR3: CASKTGTLNTEAFF; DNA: TGTGCCAGCAAGACCGGGACCCTTAACACTGAAGCTTTCTTT
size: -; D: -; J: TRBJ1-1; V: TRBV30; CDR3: CAWKTLGWRAFF; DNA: TGTGCCTGGAAAACGTTAGGTTGGCGAGCTTTCTTT
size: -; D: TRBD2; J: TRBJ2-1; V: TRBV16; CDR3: CASSQTSGSVGEQFF; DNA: TGTGCCAGCAGCCAGACTAGCGGGAGCGTGGGGGAGCAGTTCTTC
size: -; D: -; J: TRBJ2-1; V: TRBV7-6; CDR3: CASSLEVGSSYNEQFF; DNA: TGTGCCAGCAGCTTAGAAGTGGGGAGCTCCTACAATGAGCAGTTCTTC
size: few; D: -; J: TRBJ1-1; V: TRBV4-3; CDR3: CASSQDYGITEAFF; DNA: TGCGCCAGCAGCCAAGATTACGGGATCACTGAAGCTTTCTTT
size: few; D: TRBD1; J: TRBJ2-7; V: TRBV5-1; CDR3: CASSPVGTGEEQYF; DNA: TGCGCCAGCAGCCCAGTTGGGACAGGGGAGGAGCAGTACTTC
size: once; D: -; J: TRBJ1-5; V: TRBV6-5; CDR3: CASSLGKGNQPQQF; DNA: TGTGCCAGCAGTTTAGGGAAGGGCAATCAGCCCCAGCAGTTT
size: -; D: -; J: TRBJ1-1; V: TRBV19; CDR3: CASSPSDGDDTEAFF; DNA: TGTGCCAGTAGTCCCTCGGACGGGGACGACACTGAAGCTTTCTTT
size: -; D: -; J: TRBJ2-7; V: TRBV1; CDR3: CTSSQDWRDRGRGAYEQYF; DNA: TGCACCAGCAGCCAAGATTGGCGGGACAGGGGTAGGGGGGCCTACGAGCAGTACTTC
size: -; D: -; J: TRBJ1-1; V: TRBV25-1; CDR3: CASSEWREESRTEAFF; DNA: TGTGCCAGCAGTGAATGGAGGGAGGAGTCGCGCACTGAAGCTTTCTTT
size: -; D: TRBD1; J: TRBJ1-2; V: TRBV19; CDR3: CASSSRGHYGYTF; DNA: TGTGCCAGTAGTTCCAGGGGGCACTATGGCTACACCTTC
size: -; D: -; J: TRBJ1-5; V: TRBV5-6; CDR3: CASSLTGSLNQPQHF; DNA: TGTGCCAGCAGCTTGACAGGGAGCCTCAATCAGCCCCAGCATTTT
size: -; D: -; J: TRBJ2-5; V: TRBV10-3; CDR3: CAISEAETQYF; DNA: TGTGCCATCAGTGAGGCGGAGACCCAGTACTTC
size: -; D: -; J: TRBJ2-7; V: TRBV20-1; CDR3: CSATPRDEQYF; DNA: TGCAGTGCTACCCCCCGGGACGAGCAGTACTTC
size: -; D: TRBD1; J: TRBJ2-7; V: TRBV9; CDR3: CASSAGTGGYEQYF; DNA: TGTGCCAGCAGCGCCGGGACAGGGGGCTACGAGCAGTACTTC
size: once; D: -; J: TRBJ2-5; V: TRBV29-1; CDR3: CSVDRSRETQYF; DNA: TGCAGCGTTGATAGAAGCCGGGAGACCCAGTACTTC
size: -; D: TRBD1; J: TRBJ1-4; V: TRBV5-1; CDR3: CASSLGGTGGDEKLFF; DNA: TGCGCCAGCAGCTTGGGGGGGACAGGGGGCGATGAAAAACTGTTTTTT
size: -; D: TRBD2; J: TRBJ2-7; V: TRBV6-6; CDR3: CASSWGTSALYEQYF; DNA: TGTGCCAGCAGTTGGGGGACTAGCGCTCTCTACGAGCAGTACTTC
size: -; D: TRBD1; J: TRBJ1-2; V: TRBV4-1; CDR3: CASSDRTGAGYTF; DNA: TGCGCCAGCAGCGACCGGACAGGGGCTGGCTACACCTTC
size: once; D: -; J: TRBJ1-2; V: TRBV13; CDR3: CASSPGNSRGYTF; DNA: TGTGCCAGCAGCCCTGGGAACTCTCGAGGCTACACCTTC
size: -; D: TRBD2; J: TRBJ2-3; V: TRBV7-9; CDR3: CASSLLAAPTDTQYF; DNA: TGTGCCAGCAGCCTGCTAGCGGCCCCCACAGATACGCAGTATTTT
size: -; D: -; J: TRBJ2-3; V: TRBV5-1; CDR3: CASRSADTQYF; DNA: TGCGCCAGCAGGTCGGCCGATACGCAGTATTTT
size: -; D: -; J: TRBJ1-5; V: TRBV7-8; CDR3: CASSLAESNQPQHF; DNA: TGTGCCAGCAGCTTAGCAGAAAGCAATCAGCCCCAGCATTTT
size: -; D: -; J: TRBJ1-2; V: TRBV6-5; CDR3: CATLHYGYTF; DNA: TGTGCCACCCTCCACTATGGCTACACCTTC
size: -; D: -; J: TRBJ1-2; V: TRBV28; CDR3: CASSLYLLGDGYTF; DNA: TGTGCCAGCAGTTTATACCTTCTTGGGGATGGCTACACCTTC